This TCR beta chain was recovered during a study of T cell responses to AZD1222 COVID-19 vaccine. Points from the study as a whole: Most donors were white British and more were female, and clonal diversity was possibly underestimated. Receipt of two AZD1222 doses was followed by a rise in Spike-specific TCR breadth and depth.

In regard to this clone: Antigen: not known.

V lost 0 bases and J lost 6, with 9 bases in between. Germline V gene data show CDR1 as SGHRS and CDR2 as YFSETQ. There are 13 residues in the CDR3. Method: immunoSEQ multiplex PCR; TCRdb's copy keeps in-frame clones and lacks some. The sample includes fewer than 120,000 clones, less than 95% of them seen just once. The clonotype comes from an adult who received the AZD1222 COVID-19 vaccine. The sequenced sample was peripheral blood, obtained 28 days after the second AZD1222 dose. The rearrangement joins TRBV5-1 to TRBJ1-2, with unresolved D. CDR3 sequence (DNA): TGCGCCAGCAGCTTGGCTGATGGGGATGGCTACACCTTC. Amino acid sequence: CASSLADGDGYTF.